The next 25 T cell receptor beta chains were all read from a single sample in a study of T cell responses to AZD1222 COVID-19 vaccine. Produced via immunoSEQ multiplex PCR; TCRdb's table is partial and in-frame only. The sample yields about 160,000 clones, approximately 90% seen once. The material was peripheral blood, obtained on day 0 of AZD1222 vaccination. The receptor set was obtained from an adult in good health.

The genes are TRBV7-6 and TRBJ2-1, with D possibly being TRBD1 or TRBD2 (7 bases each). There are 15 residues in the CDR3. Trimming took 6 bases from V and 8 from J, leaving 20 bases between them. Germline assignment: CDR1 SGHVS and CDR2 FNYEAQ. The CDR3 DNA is TGTGCCAGCAGACCCGCCCCAGCAGGGGGGGATGAGCAGTTCTTC. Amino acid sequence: CASRPAPAGGDEQFF.

In nucleotides, the CDR3 is TGTGCCAGCAGCGCCTGGACAGGGGGCAGTTACAATGAGCAGTTCTTC. Protein product: CASSAWTGGSYNEQFF. The chain has TRBV9 and TRBJ2-1, with 11 bases fitting TRBD1. Looked up from germline, CDR1 is SGDLS and CDR2 is YYNGEE. This CDR3 is 16 amino acids long. The junction had 6 bases not matched to a gene; V was cut back by 3 bases and J by 4 bases.

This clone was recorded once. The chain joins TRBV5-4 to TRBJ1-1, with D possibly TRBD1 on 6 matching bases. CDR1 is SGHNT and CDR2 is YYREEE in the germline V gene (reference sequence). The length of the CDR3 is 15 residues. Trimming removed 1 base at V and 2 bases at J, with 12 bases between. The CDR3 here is CASSLPDRLNTEAFF. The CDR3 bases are TGTGCCAGCAGCTTGCCCGACAGGCTTAACACTGAAGCTTTCTTT.

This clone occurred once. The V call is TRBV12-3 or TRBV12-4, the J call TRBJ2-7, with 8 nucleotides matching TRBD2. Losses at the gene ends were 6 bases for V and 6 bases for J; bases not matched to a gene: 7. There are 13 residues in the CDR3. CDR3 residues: CASSPGTSIEQYF. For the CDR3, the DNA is TGTGCCAGCAGCCCCGGGACTAGTATCGAGCAGTACTTC.

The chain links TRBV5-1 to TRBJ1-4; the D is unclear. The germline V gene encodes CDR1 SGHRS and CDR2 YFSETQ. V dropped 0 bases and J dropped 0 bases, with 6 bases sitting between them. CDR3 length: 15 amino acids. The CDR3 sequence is CASSLGMATNEKLFF. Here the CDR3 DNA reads TGCGCCAGCAGCTTGGGGATGGCAACTAATGAAAAACTGTTTTTT.

CDR3 nucleotides: TGTGCCAGCAAATACAACACCTGGAACACTGAAGCTTTCTTT. This gives the protein CASKYNTWNTEAFF. The chain uses TRBV6-5 and TRBJ1-1; no clear D. The CDR3 contains 14 residues. V was trimmed by 7 bases and J by 1 base, leaving 13 bases between them. CDR1 is MNHEY, CDR2 SVGAGI, per germline.

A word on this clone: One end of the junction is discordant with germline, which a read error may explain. CDR3 region: CASSWTGINEQHF. In nucleotides, the CDR3 is TGTGCCAGCAGTTGGACAGGGATCAACGAGCAGCACTTC. This chain links TRBV2 with TRBJ2-7; TRBD1 agrees at 8 bases. This CDR3 contains 13 residues. Per the germline V gene, CDR1 is SNHLY and CDR2 is FYNNEI. The full variable domain, with the rest looked up from reference TRBV2 and TRBJ2-7, is EPEVTQTPSHQVTQMGQEVILRCVPISNHLYFYWYRQILGQKVEFLVSFYNNEISEKSEIFDDQFSVERPDGSNFTLKIRSTKLEDSAMYFCASSWTGINEQHFGPGTRLTVT.

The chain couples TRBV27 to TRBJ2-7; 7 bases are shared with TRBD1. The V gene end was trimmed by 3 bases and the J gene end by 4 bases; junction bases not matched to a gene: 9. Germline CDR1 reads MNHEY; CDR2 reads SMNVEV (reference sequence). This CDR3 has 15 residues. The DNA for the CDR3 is TGTGCCAGCAGTTTTAAGGGGGCGCCTGTATACGAGCAGTACTTC. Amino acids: CASSFKGAPVYEQYF.

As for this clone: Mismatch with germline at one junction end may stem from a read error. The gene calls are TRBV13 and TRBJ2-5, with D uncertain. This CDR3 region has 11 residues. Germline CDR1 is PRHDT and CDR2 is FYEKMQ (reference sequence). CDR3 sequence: CASSSQGTQYF. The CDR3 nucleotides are TGTGCCAGCAGCTCCCAAGGGACCCAGTACTTC.

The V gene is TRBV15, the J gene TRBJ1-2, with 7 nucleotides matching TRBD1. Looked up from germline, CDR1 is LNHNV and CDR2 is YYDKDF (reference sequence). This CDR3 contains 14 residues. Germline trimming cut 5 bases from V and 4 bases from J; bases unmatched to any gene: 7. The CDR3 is CATSAGGQSYGYTF. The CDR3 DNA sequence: TGTGCCACCAGCGCCGGGGGACAGTCCTATGGCTACACCTTC.

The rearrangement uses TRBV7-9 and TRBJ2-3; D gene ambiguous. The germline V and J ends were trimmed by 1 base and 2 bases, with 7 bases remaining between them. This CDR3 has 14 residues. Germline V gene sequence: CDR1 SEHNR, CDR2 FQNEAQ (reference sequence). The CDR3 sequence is CASSLDGNTDTQYF. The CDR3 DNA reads TGTGCCAGCAGCTTAGACGGAAACACAGATACGCAGTATTTT.

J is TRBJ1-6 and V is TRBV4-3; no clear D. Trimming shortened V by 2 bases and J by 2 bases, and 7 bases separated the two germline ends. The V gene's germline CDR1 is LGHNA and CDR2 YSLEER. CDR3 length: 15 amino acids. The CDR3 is CASSQSNTYNSPLHF. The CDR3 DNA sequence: TGCGCCAGCAGCCAATCAAACACCTATAATTCACCCCTCCACTTT.

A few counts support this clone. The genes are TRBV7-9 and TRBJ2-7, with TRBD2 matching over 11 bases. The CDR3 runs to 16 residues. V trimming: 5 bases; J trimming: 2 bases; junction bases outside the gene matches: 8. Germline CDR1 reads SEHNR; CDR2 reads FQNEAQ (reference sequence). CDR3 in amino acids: CASSIVAGGPTYEQYF. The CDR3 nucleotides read TGTGCCAGCAGCATAGTAGCGGGAGGGCCTACCTACGAGCAGTACTTC. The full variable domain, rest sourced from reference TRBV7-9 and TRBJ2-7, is DTGVSQNPRHKITKRGQNVTFRCDPISEHNRLYWYRQTLGQGPEFLTYFQNEAQLEKSRLLSDRFSAERPKGSFSTLEIQRTEQGDSAMYLCASSIVAGGPTYEQYFGPGTRLTVT.

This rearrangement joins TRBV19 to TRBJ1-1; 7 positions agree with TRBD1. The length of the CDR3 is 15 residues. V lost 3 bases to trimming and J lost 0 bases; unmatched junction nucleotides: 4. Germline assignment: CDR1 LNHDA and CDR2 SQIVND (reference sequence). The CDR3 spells CASSIGTAMNTEAFF. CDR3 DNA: TGTGCCAGTAGTATTGGGACAGCCATGAACACTGAAGCTTTCTTT.

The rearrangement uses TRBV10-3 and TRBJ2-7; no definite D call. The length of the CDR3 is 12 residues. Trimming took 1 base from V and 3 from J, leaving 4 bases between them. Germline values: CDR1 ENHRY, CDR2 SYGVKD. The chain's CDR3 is CAISEWDYEQYF. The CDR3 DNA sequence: TGTGCCATCAGTGAGTGGGACTACGAGCAGTACTTC.

The CDR3 nucleotides are TGTGCCAGCAGTGAAGGGAGACCCAACTATGGCTACACCTTC. Protein: CASSEGRPNYGYTF. The V call is TRBV6-1, the J call TRBJ1-2, with no clear D. V was shortened by 1 base and J by 2 bases, with 8 bases between the two germline ends. Germline V gene data show CDR1 as MNHNS and CDR2 as SASEGT. The CDR3 has 14 residues.

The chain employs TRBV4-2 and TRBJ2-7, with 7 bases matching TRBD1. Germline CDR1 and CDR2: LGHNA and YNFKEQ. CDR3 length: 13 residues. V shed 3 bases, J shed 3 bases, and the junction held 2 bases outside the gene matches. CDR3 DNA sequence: TGTGCCAGCAGCCAGACAGGGAGCTACGAGCAGTACTTC. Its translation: CASSQTGSYEQYF.

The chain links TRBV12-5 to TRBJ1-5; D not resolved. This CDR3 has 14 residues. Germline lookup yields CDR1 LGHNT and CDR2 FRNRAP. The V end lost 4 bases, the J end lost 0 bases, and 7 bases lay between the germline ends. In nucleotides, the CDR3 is TGTGCTAGTGGTTCGGAATATAGCAATCAGCCCCAGCATTTT. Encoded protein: CASGSEYSNQPQHF.

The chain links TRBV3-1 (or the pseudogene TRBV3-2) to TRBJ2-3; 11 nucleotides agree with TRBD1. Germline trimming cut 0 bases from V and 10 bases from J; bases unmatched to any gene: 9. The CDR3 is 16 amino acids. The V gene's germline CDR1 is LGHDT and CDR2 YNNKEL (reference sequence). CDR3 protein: CASSQDPGQGATAQYF. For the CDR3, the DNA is TGTGCCAGCAGCCAAGATCCCGGACAGGGGGCAACGGCGCAGTATTTT.

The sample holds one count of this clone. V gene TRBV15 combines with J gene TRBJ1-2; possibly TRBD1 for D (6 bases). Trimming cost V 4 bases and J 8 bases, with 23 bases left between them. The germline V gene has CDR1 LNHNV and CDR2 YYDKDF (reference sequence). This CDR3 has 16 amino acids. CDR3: CATSILRGGTVRGYTF. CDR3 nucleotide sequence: TGTGCCACCAGCATTCTTAGAGGGGGGACTGTGCGGGGCTACACCTTC. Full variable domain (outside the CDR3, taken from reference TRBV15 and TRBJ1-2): DAMVIQNPRYQVTQFGKPVTLSCSQTLNHNVMYWYQQKSSQAPKLLFHYYDKDFNNEADTPDNFQSRRPNTSFCFLDIRSPGLGDTAMYLCATSILRGGTVRGYTFGSGTRLTVV.

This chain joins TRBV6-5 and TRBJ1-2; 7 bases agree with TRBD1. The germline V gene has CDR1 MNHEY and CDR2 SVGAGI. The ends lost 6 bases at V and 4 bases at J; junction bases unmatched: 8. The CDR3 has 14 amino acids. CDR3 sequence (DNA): TGTGCCAGCAGGCTACAGGGGCTTGGCTATGGCTACACCTTC. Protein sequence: CASRLQGLGYGYTF.

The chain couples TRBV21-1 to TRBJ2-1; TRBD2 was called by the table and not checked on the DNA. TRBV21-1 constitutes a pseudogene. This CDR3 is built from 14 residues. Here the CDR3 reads CASSKEGERNEQFF. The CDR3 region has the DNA TGTGCCAGCAGCAAAGAGGGAGAACGGAATGAGCAGTTCTTC.

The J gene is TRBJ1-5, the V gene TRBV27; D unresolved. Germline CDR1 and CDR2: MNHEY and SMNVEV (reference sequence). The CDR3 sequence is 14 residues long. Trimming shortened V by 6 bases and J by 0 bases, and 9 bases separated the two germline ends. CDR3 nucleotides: TGTGCCAGCAGCCTTCGGTTTAGCAATCAGCCCCAGCATTTT. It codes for CASSLRFSNQPQHF.

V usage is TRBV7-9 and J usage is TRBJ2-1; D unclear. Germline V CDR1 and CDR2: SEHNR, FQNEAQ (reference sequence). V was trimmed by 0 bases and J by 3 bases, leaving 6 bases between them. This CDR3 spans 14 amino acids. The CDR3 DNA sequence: TGTGCCAGCAGCTTAGCCGGTTACTACAATGAGCAGTTCTTC. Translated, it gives CASSLAGYYNEQFF.

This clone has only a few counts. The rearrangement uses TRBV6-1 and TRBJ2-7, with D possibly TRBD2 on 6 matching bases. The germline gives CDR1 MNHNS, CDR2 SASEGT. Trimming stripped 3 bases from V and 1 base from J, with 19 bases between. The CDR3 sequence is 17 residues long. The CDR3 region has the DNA TGTGCCAGCAGTGATCCGGGGGTGATTTCGCTTTCCTACGAGCAGTACTTC. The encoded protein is CASSDPGVISLSYEQYF.